The T cell receptor (beta chain) under discussion was sequenced for a study of blood T cell repertoires in COVID-19. Clones were read by immunoSEQ multiplex PCR, and TCRdb kept only the in-frame ones, dropping some. The sample consists of some 300,000 clones, roughly 88% of them appearing once. This CDR3 is built from 18 residues. J was trimmed by 3 bases and V by 5 bases; bases with no gene match: 13. Germline V gene data show CDR1 as MNHEY and CDR2 as SMNVEV (reference sequence). The chain employs TRBV27 and TRBJ2-5, with 12 positions matching TRBD2. The material sequenced was PBMCs or T cells enriched from blood (not recorded which). The TCR originated in a woman aged 25 to 45 who had recovered from COVID-19. Here the CDR3 reads CASSLYPGASGREETQYF. In DNA, the CDR3 is TGTGCCAGCAGTCTATATCCCGGTGCTAGCGGGAGGGAAGAGACCCAGTACTTC.